This is a list of T cell receptor beta chains from one sample in a study of T cell responses to AZD1222 COVID-19 vaccine. The assay was immunoSEQ multiplex PCR, and TCRdb's table has in-frame clones only and misses some. The sample records about 83,000 clones, about nine tenths being singletons. Sequences were derived from peripheral blood, sampled on day 0 of MenACWY control vaccination. Receptors originate from an adult in good health. CDR3s include the opening cysteine and the closing phenylalanine or tryptophan. Fields, in order: J gene, D gene, V gene, CDR3 protein. A D gene is named only where the DNA matches it firmly.

TRBJ1-3	.	TRBV6-2/TRBV6-3	CASSYGGNTIYF
TRBJ1-4	.	TRBV7-9	CASSLGAGGNEKLFF
TRBJ1-5	TRBD1	TRBV27	CASSTTQGGVKPQHF
TRBJ2-5	TRBD2	TRBV11-2	CASSLVGGAGETQYF
TRBJ2-1	TRBD2	TRBV29-1	CSVFLAGLNEQFF
TRBJ2-7	.	TRBV24-1	CATSDSGAGEQYF
TRBJ2-7	.	TRBV2	CASRERPTGLPSSYEQYF
TRBJ1-1	.	TRBV7-2	CASSLGPGDTEAFF
TRBJ2-6	.	TRBV9	CASSTSSGANVLTF
TRBJ1-2	TRBD1	TRBV5-1	CASSSRQGAYGYTF